Listed below are T cell receptor beta chains from one sample, sequenced in a study of T cell responses to AZD1222 COVID-19 vaccine. TCRdb's copy holds only in-frame clones and misses some; the assay was immunoSEQ multiplex PCR. The data contain roughly 75,000 clones, less than 90% of them singletons. Material: peripheral blood, obtained on day 0 of AZD1222 vaccination. These receptors were taken from an adult in good health. Each CDR3 is given with its conserved first and last residue. Each record gives: clone size, V gene, D gene, J gene, CDR3 DNA, CDR3 protein. D genes are given only for firm matches. Part of the rows lack a size; the others show once, few, many or a class for expanded clones.

>.|TRBV7-2|TRBD2|TRBJ2-2
TGTGCCAGCAGCTTAGTTTGGGACTACTACACCGGGGAGCTGTTTTTT
CASSLVWDYYTGELFF
>.|TRBV19|TRBD1|TRBJ1-3
TGTGCCAGTAGTAGAGGCGACAGGGGAGCCAACACCATATATTTT
CASSRGDRGANTIYF
>.|TRBV7-9|TRBD1|TRBJ1-1
TGTGCCAGCAGCGAGACAGGGGGTTACACTGAAGCTTTCTTT
CASSETGGYTEAFF
>.|TRBV30|.|TRBJ1-3
TGTGCCTGGAGTCAAAGGGGGGCTTGGGGAAACACCATATATTTT
CAWSQRGAWGNTIYF
>.|TRBV3-1/TRBV3-2|.|TRBJ1-1
TGTGCCAGCAGCCCGACCGTCGGGGTCGTCTCTTCAGCTTTCTTT
CASSPTVGVVSSAFF
>.|TRBV2|TRBD1|TRBJ1-6
TGTGCCAGCCAGGACAGGGGGGAATCACCCCTCCACTTT
CASQDRGESPLHF
>.|TRBV7-2|TRBD2|TRBJ2-7
TGTGCCAGCAGCTTAGTGTGGACTAGCAAGTACGAGCAGTACTTC
CASSLVWTSKYEQYF
>.|TRBV5-1|TRBD2|TRBJ2-1
TGCGCCAGCAGCTCCAGACTAGCGGGGGGTTTTAATGAGCAGTTCTTC
CASSSRLAGGFNEQFF
>.|TRBV6-5|TRBD1|TRBJ1-6
TGTGCCAGCACCAGGGACAGCTATAATTCACCCCTCCACTTT
CASTRDSYNSPLHF
>medium-sized|TRBV5-1|TRBD2|TRBJ2-2
TGCGCCAGCGCAGCGGGGGGCACCGGGGAGCTGTTTTTT
CASAAGGTGELFF
>.|TRBV6-5|.|TRBJ2-7
TGTGCCAGCAGTTACTCGGGCGGGGCAGAGAACGAGCAGTACTTC
CASSYSGGAENEQYF
>.|TRBV24-1|.|TRBJ1-4
TGTGCCACAGGGACGGGGAGTAATGAAAAACTGTTTTTT
CATGTGSNEKLFF
>.|TRBV6-6|.|TRBJ1-2
TGTGCCAGCAGTACCCCGAACGCTGGCTATGGCTACACCTTC
CASSTPNAGYGYTF
>.|TRBV27|.|TRBJ1-5
TGTGCCAGCAGCCTAGGAAGTTATCAGCCCCAGCATTTT
CASSLGSYQPQHF
>.|TRBV5-1|TRBD2|TRBJ2-2
TGCGCCAGCAGCGTCATAAGCGGGGGTAACACCGGGGAGCTGTTTTTT
CASSVISGGNTGELFF
>.|TRBV7-8|TRBD1|TRBJ1-6
TGTGCCAGCAGCTTACGGGGACAGGGAAAGAATTCACCCCTCCACTTT
CASSLRGQGKNSPLHF
>.|TRBV7-2|TRBD2|TRBJ2-3
TGTGCCAGCAGCCCGGGGCGGGGGGCCATCACAGATACGCAGTATTTT
CASSPGRGAITDTQYF
>.|TRBV29-1|TRBD1|TRBJ1-2
TGCAGCGTTAGCGACAGGGGAAACTATGGCTACACCTTC
CSVSDRGNYGYTF
>once|TRBV7-8|.|TRBJ1-2
TGTGCCAGCAGCCAAACGACAGATGGCTACACCTTC
CASSQTTDGYTF
>.|TRBV4-1|TRBD2|TRBJ2-3
TGCGCCAGCAGCCAAGATGGCGGGGGGGCTCTGAATACGCAGTATTTT
CASSQDGGGALNTQYF
>.|TRBV3-1/TRBV3-2|.|TRBJ1-3
TGTGCCAGCAGCCAAGACCAGTTCTCTGGAAACACCATATATTTT
CASSQDQFSGNTIYF
>.|TRBV7-9|.|TRBJ1-2
TGTGCCAGCAGCCGACTGGGGCAGGAGGGGAGAAAGTACACCTTC
CASSRLGQEGRKYTF
>.|TRBV30|.|TRBJ2-3
TGTGCCTGGAGTGTACCCTCGGATACGCAGTATTTT
CAWSVPSDTQYF
>once|TRBV18|TRBD1|TRBJ2-7
TGTGCCAGCTCACCAATGGGACAGGGCGAGCAGTACTTC
CASSPMGQGEQYF
>once|TRBV27|.|TRBJ1-5
TGTGCCAGCAGGGGGGAGTTGGGAGACAATCAGCCCCAGCATTTT
CASRGELGDNQPQHF
>.|TRBV9|.|TRBJ1-6
TGTGCCAGCAGCGTAGGTAGCCCGGGAAATAATTCACCCCTCCACTTT
CASSVGSPGNNSPLHF
>.|TRBV4-3|.|TRBJ1-1
TGCGCCAGCAGCCCGAGTGGAGTGTGGTCAAACACTGAAGCTTTCTTT
CASSPSGVWSNTEAFF
>once|TRBV21-1|.|TRBJ2-5
TGTGCCAGCAGCCCATACACCAACAGGGCCCAAGAGACCCAGTACTTC
CASSPYTNRAQETQYF
>.|TRBV30|.|TRBJ2-7
TGTGCCTGGAGTCTATACCTCGAGCAGTACTTC
CAWSLYLEQYF
>.|TRBV10-1|.|TRBJ1-1
TGCGCCAGCAGACCGTATCTGGGCGGGGAAGCTTTCTTT
CASRPYLGGEAFF
>.|TRBV2|.|TRBJ1-5
TGTGCCAGCAGTTTGCGGACAGCTAATCAGCCCCAGCATTTT
CASSLRTANQPQHF
>few|TRBV11-3|.|TRBJ1-4
TGTGCCAGCAGCAACCGGGATGCTAATGAAAAACTGTTTTTT
CASSNRDANEKLFF
>.|TRBV7-8|.|TRBJ1-3
TGTGCCAGCAGTCATAGGGGGTCTGGAAACACCATATATTTT
CASSHRGSGNTIYF
>.|TRBV7-9|.|TRBJ1-4
TGTGCCAGCAGCCGGGGGGGCCGTGGTGAAAAACTGTTTTTT
CASSRGGRGEKLFF
>.|TRBV19|.|TRBJ1-5
TGTGCCAGTAGTATTTCCGGGGCAGCGTATCAGCCCCAGCATTTT
CASSISGAAYQPQHF
>.|TRBV9|TRBD1|TRBJ1-3
TGTGCCAGCAGCGTAGCTATTGGCGACAGGGGAGTCGGAAACACCATATATTTT
CASSVAIGDRGVGNTIYF
>.|TRBV27|.|TRBJ1-6
TGTGCCAGCAGTTTATCGATGCCGGGGAGCTCCTATAATTCACCCCTCCACTTT
CASSLSMPGSSYNSPLHF
>.|TRBV5-1|.|TRBJ1-1
TGCGCCAGCAGTCTTGTGGGTTTGGCGGACACTGAAGCTTTCTTT
CASSLVGLADTEAFF
>.|TRBV4-1|TRBD2|TRBJ2-1
TGCGCCAGCAGCCACACTAGCGGGGGGAGCTCCTACAATGAGCAGTTCTTC
CASSHTSGGSSYNEQFF
>.|TRBV2|.|TRBJ1-1
TGTGCCAGCAGTGAGGGAGGGGAGGTATGGGGAGCTTTCTTT
CASSEGGEVWGAFF
>.|TRBV7-2|TRBD2|TRBJ2-7
TGTGCCAGCAGCTCGCCGGGACTAACGTCCTACGAGCAGTACTTC
CASSSPGLTSYEQYF
>.|TRBV4-1|.|TRBJ2-7
TGCGCCAGCAGCCAACCGAGGGGGTTCCGGGAATCCTACGAGCAGTACTTC
CASSQPRGFRESYEQYF
>.|TRBV2|.|TRBJ1-6
TGTGCCAGCAATCCACAGGGTTCTAATTCACCCCTCCACTTT
CASNPQGSNSPLHF
>.|TRBV10-1|.|TRBJ1-1
TGCGCCAGCAGTCAGGACAGCAACACTGAAGCTTTCTTT
CASSQDSNTEAFF
>.|TRBV5-1|TRBD1|TRBJ1-3
TGCGCCAGCAGGCCTCAGGGGGCTGGAAACACCATATATTTT
CASRPQGAGNTIYF